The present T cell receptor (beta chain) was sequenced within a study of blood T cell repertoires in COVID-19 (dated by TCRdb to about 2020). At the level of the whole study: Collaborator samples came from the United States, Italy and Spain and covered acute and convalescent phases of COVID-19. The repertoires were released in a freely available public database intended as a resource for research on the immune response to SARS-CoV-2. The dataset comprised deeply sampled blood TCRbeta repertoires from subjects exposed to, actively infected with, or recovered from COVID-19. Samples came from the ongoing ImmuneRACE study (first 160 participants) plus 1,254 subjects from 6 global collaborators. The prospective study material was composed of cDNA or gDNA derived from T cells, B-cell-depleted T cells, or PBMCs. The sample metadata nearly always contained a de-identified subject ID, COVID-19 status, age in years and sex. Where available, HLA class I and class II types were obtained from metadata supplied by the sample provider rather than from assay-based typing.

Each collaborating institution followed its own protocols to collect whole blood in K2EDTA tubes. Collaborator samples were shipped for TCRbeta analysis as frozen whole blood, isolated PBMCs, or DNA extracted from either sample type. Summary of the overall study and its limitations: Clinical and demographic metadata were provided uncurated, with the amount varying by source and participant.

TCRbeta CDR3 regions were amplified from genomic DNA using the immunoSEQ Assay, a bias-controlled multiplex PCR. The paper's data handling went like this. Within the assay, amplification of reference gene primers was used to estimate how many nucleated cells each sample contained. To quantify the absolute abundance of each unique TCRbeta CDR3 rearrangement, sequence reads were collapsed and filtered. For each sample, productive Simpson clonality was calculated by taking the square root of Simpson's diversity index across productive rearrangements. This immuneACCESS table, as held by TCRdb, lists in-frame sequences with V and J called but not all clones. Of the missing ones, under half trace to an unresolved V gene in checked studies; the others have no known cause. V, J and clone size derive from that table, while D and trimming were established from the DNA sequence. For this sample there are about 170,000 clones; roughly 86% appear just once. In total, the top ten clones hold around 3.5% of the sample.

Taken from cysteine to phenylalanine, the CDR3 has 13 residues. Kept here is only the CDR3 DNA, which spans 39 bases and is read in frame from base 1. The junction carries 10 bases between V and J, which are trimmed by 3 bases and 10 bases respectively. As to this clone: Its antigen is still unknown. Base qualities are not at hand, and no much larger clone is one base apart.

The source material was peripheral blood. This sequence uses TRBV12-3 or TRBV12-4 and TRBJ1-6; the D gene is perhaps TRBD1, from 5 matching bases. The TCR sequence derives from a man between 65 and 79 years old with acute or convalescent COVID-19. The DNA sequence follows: TGTGCCAGCAGTTTGGGGCGCGGCTCACCCCTCCACTTT. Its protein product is CASSLGRGSPLHF.